These 31 T cell receptor beta chains were all obtained from the same sample, sequenced in a study of shared clonotypes between healthy human individuals. CD45RO-negative, CCR7-selected cells formed the naive CD8 fraction, which excluded terminally differentiated effector memory CD45RA+ cells. Data came from immunoSEQ multiplex PCR; TCRdb stores just in-frame clones and leaves some out. The repertoire consists of hundreds of thousands of clones, with nearly 98% occurring once and the leading ten covering 0.3%. Material for sequencing was naive CD8+ T cells sorted from blood. These receptors came from a man younger than 40 in good health.

The V and J genes are TRBV28 and TRBJ1-1; 9 nucleotides align to TRBD1. The CDR3 extends over 13 amino acids. Unmatched junction bases numbered 9, after V lost 10 bases and J lost 6 bases. Germline-derived CDR1 and CDR2 are MDHEN and SYDVKM. Here the CDR3 reads CATEGQGRAEAFF. The CDR3 region has the DNA TGTGCCACCGAAGGACAGGGGAGGGCTGAAGCTTTCTTT. Full variable domain (missing parts from reference TRBV28 and TRBJ1-1): DVKVTQSSRYLVKRTGEKVFLECVQDMDHENMFWYRQDPGLGLRLIYFSYDVKMKEKGDIPEGYSVSREKKERFSLILESASTNQTSMYLCATEGQGRAEAFFGQGTRLTVV.

The chain employs TRBV5-1 and TRBJ2-1, with D perhaps matching TRBD1 or TRBD2 (6 bases each). V was shortened by 2 bases and J by 8 bases, with 11 bases between the two germline ends. CDR1 is SGHRS and CDR2 is YFSETQ in the germline V gene. This CDR3 spans 13 amino acids. Here the CDR3 DNA reads TGCGCCAGCAGCTTTAGGGGGGCTCATGAGCAGTTCTTC. Translated, it gives CASSFRGAHEQFF. Based on the CDR3 plus reference TRBV5-1 and TRBJ2-1, the full variable domain is KAGVTQTPRYLIKTRGQQVTLSCSPISGHRSVSWYQQTPGQGLQFLFEYFSETQRNKGNFPGRFSGRQFSNSRSEMNVSTLELGDSALYLCASSFRGAHEQFFGPGTRLTVL.

In DNA form, the CDR3 reads TGTGCCAGCAGCCAGCAGGGGGAGCTAGCCAAAAACATTCAGTACTTC. This codes for CASSQQGELAKNIQYF. The gene calls are TRBV7-9 and TRBJ2-4, with 7 bases aligning to TRBD1. Germline trimming cut 5 bases from V and 0 bases from J; bases unmatched to any gene: 7. Germline CDR1 is SEHNR and CDR2 is FQNEAQ (reference sequence). This CDR3 has 16 residues.

The rearrangement joins TRBV5-1 to TRBJ2-3; D uncertain. The CDR3 is 17 amino acids. Germline-derived CDR1 and CDR2 are SGHRS and YFSETQ. V was trimmed by 0 bases and J by 2 bases, leaving 16 bases between them. The DNA of the CDR3 is TGCGCCAGCAGCTTGGCTCTTTTTGAACCTTCCACAGATACGCAGTATTTT. This translates into CASSLALFEPSTDTQYF.

V is TRBV5-6 and J is TRBJ2-7; D ambiguous. Trimming took off 0 bases at V and 0 bases at J, with 10 bases between the two ends. Germline-derived CDR1 and CDR2 are SGHDT and YYEEEE. This CDR3 has 15 amino acids. The CDR3 nucleotides read TGTGCCAGCAGCTTGGGACGGGTTAACTCCTACGAGCAGTACTTC. This sequence encodes CASSLGRVNSYEQYF.

This clone was recorded only once. This sequence joins TRBV19 and TRBJ2-1; 10 bases fit TRBD2. This CDR3 spans 16 amino acids. The germline V gene encodes CDR1 LNHDA and CDR2 SQIVND (reference sequence). V gave up 5 bases and J gave up 3 bases; unmatched junction bases: 7. CDR3 bases: TGTGCCAGTAGTCGGTCTAGCGGGAGCCTCTACAATGAGCAGTTCTTC. This sequence encodes CASSRSSGSLYNEQFF.

The chain is built from TRBV5-6 and TRBJ2-6; D may be TRBD2 (6 bases). Germline V gene lookup returns CDR1 SGHDT and CDR2 YYEEEE. This CDR3 has 17 residues. V shed 0 bases and J shed 0 bases, with 10 bases lying between them. CDR3 bases: TGTGCCAGCAGCTTGGGAAAGGGACTCTCTGGGGCCAACGTCCTGACTTTC. Protein: CASSLGKGLSGANVLTF.

J is TRBJ2-7 and V is TRBV29-1, with 9 bases aligning to TRBD1. The CDR3 runs to 13 residues. V shed 3 bases and J 3 bases; nucleotides not matched to a gene: 3. Germline V gives CDR1 SQVTM, CDR2 ANQGSEA. CDR3 residues: CSVDGTGNYEQYF. The CDR3 DNA reads TGCAGCGTTGATGGGACAGGGAACTACGAGCAGTACTTC.

The gene calls are TRBV28 and TRBJ2-1; no reliable D call. Looked up from germline, CDR1 is MDHEN and CDR2 is SYDVKM. This CDR3 region has 17 residues. Trimming cost V 2 bases and J 5 bases, with 19 bases left between them. CDR3 bases: TGTGCCAGCAGTTTAAATCTCCGGCAGCCATCACACAATGAGCAGTTCTTC. This encodes CASSLNLRQPSHNEQFF.

The CDR3 nucleotides read TGTGCCAGCAGCCAGAATCAGCGGGAGAGCGGGGAGCTGTTTTTT. This gives the protein CASSQNQRESGELFF. The J gene is TRBJ2-2, the V gene TRBV4-2; 8 bases are shared with TRBD2. Germline assignment: CDR1 LGHNA and CDR2 YNFKEQ. The CDR3 totals 15 residues. Trimming took 3 bases from V and 7 from J; bases not matched to a gene: 7.

V and J are TRBV4-1 and TRBJ2-3, with 9 bases identical to TRBD2. There are 17 residues in the CDR3. The V and J ends lost 2 bases and 4 bases, in that order; junction bases with no gene match: 10. In germline, CDR1 is MGHRA, CDR2 YSYEKL. The CDR3 bases are TGCGCCAGCAGCCAACGGGCTAGCGGGACCGCACCAGATACGCAGTATTTT. Translating gives CASSQRASGTAPDTQYF.

V usage is TRBV6-4 and J usage is TRBJ1-5; D not certain. The CDR3 is 14 residues long. Germline V lookup: CDR1 MRHNA, CDR2 SNTAGT. Trimming removed 8 bases from V and 2 bases from J, with 13 bases in between. The CDR3 loop is CASSQLRGNQPQHF. DNA of the CDR3: TGTGCCAGCTCGCAGTTAAGAGGCAATCAGCCCCAGCATTTT.

The sample holds one count of this clone. The rearrangement links TRBV18 to TRBJ2-4, with TRBD2 matching over 12 bases. CDR3 length equals 16 residues. The V gene end was trimmed by 3 bases and the J gene end by 7 bases; junction bases not matched to a gene: 7. The germline V gene has CDR1 KGHSH and CDR2 LQKENI. CDR3 sequence reads: CASSPGTSGSGNIQYF. DNA of the CDR3: TGTGCCAGCTCACCCGGGACTAGCGGGTCGGGGAACATTCAGTACTTC.

This rearrangement joins TRBV7-9 to TRBJ2-5; D tentatively fits TRBD1 or TRBD2 (6 bases each). Germline CDR1 and CDR2: SEHNR and FQNEAQ (reference sequence). V was pared by 2 bases and J by 7 bases, with 14 bases between. This CDR3 has 14 residues. The CDR3 loop reads CASSLPTGGGTQYF. The CDR3 coding sequence is TGTGCCAGCAGCTTACCGACAGGAGGGGGGACCCAGTACTTC.

The chain employs TRBV25-1 and TRBJ2-7; possible D gene TRBD1, 5 bases. Germline V gives CDR1 MGHDK, CDR2 SYGVNS. The V end lost 8 bases, the J end lost 4 bases, and 15 bases lay between the germline ends. The length of the CDR3 is 13 residues. The DNA of the CDR3 is TGTGCCAGCGCGGCAGGGATCGGGTACGAGCAGTACTTC. Amino acids: CASAAGIGYEQYF.

The chain recombines TRBV9 with TRBJ2-1, with D unclear. This CDR3 has 14 amino acids. Trimming removed 3 bases from V and 1 base from J, with 8 bases in between. Germline CDR1 and CDR2: SGDLS and YYNGEE. CDR3 nucleotide sequence: TGTGCCAGCAGCGCCGGAGAATCCTACAATGAGCAGTTCTTC. It translates to CASSAGESYNEQFF.

The chain carries TRBV2 and TRBJ2-1, with 13 bases matching TRBD2. Per germline, CDR1 SNHLY and CDR2 FYNNEI. The V and J ends lost 6 bases and 7 bases, in that order; junction bases with no gene match: 15. The CDR3 has 18 residues. The CDR3: CASRAAGGGLAGANEQFF. In DNA, the CDR3 is TGTGCCAGCAGGGCGGCAGGGGGAGGACTAGCGGGAGCGAATGAGCAGTTCTTC.

The V and J genes are TRBV6-5 and TRBJ1-5; D not certain. The CDR3 sequence is 13 residues long. V lost 0 bases and J lost 7, with 7 bases in between. Looked up from germline, CDR1 is MNHEY and CDR2 is SVGAGI. DNA for the CDR3: TGTGCCAGCAGTTACTCGACGGCGCAGCCCCAGCATTTT. Its protein product is CASSYSTAQPQHF.

The rearrangement joins TRBV7-8 to TRBJ1-5; possibly TRBD1 for D (6 bases). Trimming took 1 base from V and 4 from J, leaving 8 bases between them. Germline-derived CDR1 and CDR2 are SGHVS and FQNEAQ. This CDR3 contains 14 residues. The CDR3 loop is CASSLGTANQPQHF. The DNA of the CDR3 is TGTGCCAGCAGCTTAGGGACAGCGAATCAGCCCCAGCATTTT.

The chain carries TRBV5-1 and TRBJ2-2; 10 nucleotides align to TRBD1. Looked up from germline, CDR1 is SGHRS and CDR2 is YFSETQ. V lost 4 bases to trimming and J lost 3 bases; unmatched junction nucleotides: 3. The CDR3 covers 15 residues. The CDR3 coding sequence is TGCGCCAGCAGCAACGGACAGGGGGACACCGGGGAGCTGTTTTTT. Encoded protein: CASSNGQGDTGELFF.

The chain joins TRBV7-2 to TRBJ2-1; TRBD2 matches at 10 bases. The CDR3 consists of 18 residues. The junction had 14 bases not matched to a gene; V was cut back by 0 bases and J by 9 bases. The germline V gene has CDR1 SGHTA and CDR2 FQGNSA. The CDR3 reads CASSLAFSYSSGSFEQFF. The DNA of the CDR3 is TGTGCCAGCAGCTTAGCTTTTTCTTACTCTAGCGGGAGTTTTGAGCAGTTCTTC.

The chain couples TRBV27 to TRBJ2-7, with TRBD2 identical over 11 bases. The germline gives CDR1 MNHEY, CDR2 SMNVEV (reference sequence). The V gene end was trimmed by 5 bases and the J gene end by 3 bases; junction bases not matched to a gene: 6. The CDR3 totals 15 residues. Here the CDR3 DNA reads TGTGCCAGCAGTCCACAGGGACTAGCGGTCTACGAGCAGTACTTC. This translates into CASSPQGLAVYEQYF.

The chain joins TRBV29-1 to TRBJ2-1, with 9 bases fitting TRBD1. Trimming at V came to 4 bases and at J to 2 bases, leaving 3 bases not matched to a gene. Germline CDR1 and CDR2: SQVTM and ANQGSEA. The CDR3 extends over 14 amino acids. CDR3 region: CSVGTGVTYNEQFF. As DNA, the CDR3 is TGCAGCGTTGGGACAGGGGTGACCTACAATGAGCAGTTCTTC.

The V and J genes are TRBV10-3 and TRBJ2-3; 7 bases match TRBD2. This CDR3 contains 15 residues. The ends lost 4 bases at V and 2 bases at J; junction bases unmatched: 6. Per the germline V gene, CDR1 is ENHRY and CDR2 is SYGVKD. The CDR3 loop is CAISGLTSDTDTQYF. The CDR3 DNA is TGTGCCATCAGTGGACTAACTAGCGACACAGATACGCAGTATTTT.

The rearrangement links TRBV7-9 to TRBJ2-1; D remains unclear. Trimming pared 4 bases from V and 10 bases from J, leaving 11 bases between. Germline V CDR1 and CDR2: SEHNR, FQNEAQ (reference sequence). The CDR3 totals 12 residues. The CDR3 region is CASSSILEEQFF. For the CDR3, the DNA is TGTGCCAGCAGCTCGATTCTAGAAGAGCAGTTCTTC.

The chain couples TRBV5-1 to TRBJ2-7, with D tentatively TRBD1 or TRBD2 (5 bases each). The length of the CDR3 is 13 residues. Deletions cut 4 bases from V and 2 bases from J, with 10 bases between. Germline loops: CDR1 SGHRS, CDR2 YFSETQ. CDR3: CASSGTDPYEQYF. The CDR3 DNA follows: TGCGCCAGCAGCGGGACGGACCCCTACGAGCAGTACTTC.

The chain combines TRBV2 with TRBJ1-1; the D is unclear. The CDR3 totals 15 residues. V was clipped by 5 bases and J by 1 base, with 14 bases between them. Germline loops: CDR1 SNHLY, CDR2 FYNNEI. CDR3 coding DNA: TGTGCCAGCAGTCGACTGCCCCCGGCGAACACTGAAGCTTTCTTT. This sequence encodes CASSRLPPANTEAFF.

The chain has TRBV11-3 and TRBJ2-1; 11 nucleotides match TRBD1. From germline, CDR1 is SGHNT and CDR2 YENEEA. The CDR3 totals 15 residues. The J segment lost 3 bases and the V segment lost 5 bases, leaving 3 bases of the junction unmatched. The CDR3 DNA follows: TGTGCCAGCAGCGGACAGGGGGCTAACTACAATGAGCAGTTCTTC. Translated, it gives CASSGQGANYNEQFF.

As regards this clone: Different DNA sequences within this sample yield the same CDR3. The rearrangement joins TRBV5-1 to TRBJ2-3, with D possibly matching TRBD1 (5 bases). The CDR3 spans 15 residues. Germline V CDR1 and CDR2: SGHRS, YFSETQ. V shed 0 bases and J shed 0 bases, with 8 bases lying between them. The CDR3 sequence: CASSLGQGSTDTQYF. CDR3 bases: TGCGCCAGCAGCTTGGGGCAGGGCAGCACAGATACGCAGTATTTT.

V gene TRBV11-2 combines with J gene TRBJ2-7; 10 bases line up with TRBD2. J lost 5 bases, V lost 1 base, and 14 bases had no gene match. The germline V gene encodes CDR1 SGHAT and CDR2 FQNNGV. This CDR3 has 18 residues. The chain's CDR3 is CASSLGLSLAGERDEQYF. DNA of the CDR3: TGTGCCAGCAGCTTAGGACTCAGTCTAGCGGGAGAAAGGGACGAGCAGTACTTC.

The V and J genes are TRBV28 and TRBJ2-7; TRBD2 aligns across 10 bases. The CDR3 length is 15 residues. V was clipped by 6 bases and J by 1 base; unmatched bases: 6. Germline CDR1 is MDHEN and CDR2 is SYDVKM. The CDR3 here is CASSSTSGVSYEQYF. For the CDR3, the DNA is TGTGCCAGCAGCTCCACTAGCGGGGTATCCTACGAGCAGTACTTC.